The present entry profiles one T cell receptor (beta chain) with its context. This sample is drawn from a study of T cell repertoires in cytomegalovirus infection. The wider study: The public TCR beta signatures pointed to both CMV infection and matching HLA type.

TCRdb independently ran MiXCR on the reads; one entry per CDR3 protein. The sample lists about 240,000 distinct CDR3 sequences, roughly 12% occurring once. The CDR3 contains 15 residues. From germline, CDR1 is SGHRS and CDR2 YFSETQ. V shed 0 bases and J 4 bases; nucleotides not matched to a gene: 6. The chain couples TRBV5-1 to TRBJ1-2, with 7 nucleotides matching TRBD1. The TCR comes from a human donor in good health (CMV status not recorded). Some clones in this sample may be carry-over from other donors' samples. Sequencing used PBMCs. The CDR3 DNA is TGCGCCAGCAGCTTGGGACTCAGGACAGGCTATGGCTACACCTTC. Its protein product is CASSLGLRTGYGYTF.